This TCR beta chain was identified during a study of T cell responses to AZD1222 COVID-19 vaccine. The overall study: The study pooled second doses at about 4 or about 12 weeks. Study-wide points: Recipients of two AZD1222 doses showed rising Spike-specific TCR breadth and depth. CD4 TCRs covered the whole spike, strongest at regions 160-218 and 743-854. Donors were largely white British and mainly female; clonal diversity was possibly underestimated.

Remarks on this clone: Its antigen is not identified.

The CDR3 contains 12 residues. Looked up from germline, CDR1 is MNHEY and CDR2 is SMNVEV (reference sequence). V lost 6 bases to trimming and J lost 4 bases, with 6 bases between them. TCRdb's table, derived via immunoSEQ multiplex PCR, lists solely in-frame clones and lacks some. Of 130,000 to 150,000 clones in the sample, over 75% were seen once. V gene TRBV27 combines with J gene TRBJ2-2; D is unclear. Here the sequenced sample was peripheral blood, taken on day 0 of AZD1222 vaccination. The sequence was collected from an adult in good health. CDR3 amino acids: CASRPPTGELFF. The CDR3 DNA reads as TGTGCCAGCAGACCTCCCACCGGGGAGCTGTTTTTT.